Each of the 10 T cell receptor beta chains below was sequenced from the same sample in a study of response to subunit inactivated influenza vaccine. Using its own MiXCR run on the RT-PCR reads, TCRdb lists one record per CDR3 protein. In the table there are about 780,000 distinct CDR3 sequences, around 18% of which are singletons. The sample was PBMCs from blood, taken around 5 days after vaccination. These receptors were collected from a man aged 50 to 59 who received an inactivated influenza vaccine.

The rearrangement uses TRBV30 and TRBJ2-1; 9 bases match TRBD2. CDR3 length: 20 residues. From germline, CDR1 is GTSNPN and CDR2 SVGIG (reference sequence). V shed 0 bases and J 1 base; nucleotides not matched to a gene: 16. The CDR3 region has the DNA TGTGCCTGGAGTGTGGGTAGCGGGAGACCCCTGGGTAGGTCCTACAATGAGCAGTTCTTC. Its protein is CAWSVGSGRPLGRSYNEQFF. The full variable domain, with the rest looked up from reference TRBV30 and TRBJ2-1, is SQTIHQWPATLVQPVGSPLSLECTVEGTSNPNLYWYRQAAGRGLQLLFYSVGIGQISSEVPQNLSASRPQDRQFILSSKKLLLSDSGFYLCAWSVGSGRPLGRSYNEQFFGPGTRLTVL.

The DNA for the CDR3 is TGTGCCAGCAGCTTGCTAGCGGCCTCCTACAATGAGCAGTTCTTC. Protein sequence: CASSLLAASYNEQFF. The chain uses TRBV5-5 and TRBJ2-1; TRBD2 matches at 7 bases. Germline-derived CDR1 and CDR2 are SGHKS and YYEKEE (reference sequence). Trimming at V came to 1 base and at J to 0 bases, leaving 1 base not matched to a gene. The length of the CDR3 is 15 residues.

This clonotype has ten or more counts. The chain links TRBV5-1 to TRBJ1-1; no firm D call. V lost 5 bases and J lost 1, with 12 bases in between. This CDR3 has 14 amino acids. CDR1 SGHRS and CDR2 YFSETQ come from the germline V gene. CDR3: CASSLDGPNTEAFF. DNA for the CDR3: TGCGCCAGCAGTCTTGACGGACCGAACACTGAAGCTTTCTTT.

This clonotype was seen many times. The chain uses TRBV12-3 or TRBV12-4 and TRBJ1-6, with 8 positions matching TRBD1. The CDR3 spans 14 residues. V shed 6 bases, J shed 7 bases, and the junction held 5 bases outside the gene matches. CDR3 in amino acids: CASSVDRGNSPLHF. Written as DNA, the CDR3 is TGTGCCAGCAGCGTCGACAGGGGAAATTCACCCCTCCACTTT.

This clonotype was observed a handful of times. This chain uses TRBV7-2 with TRBJ1-4, with D unclear. The CDR3 has 15 residues. Germline V gives CDR1 SGHTA, CDR2 FQGNSA. The ends were cut back, 1 base at V and 0 bases at J, with 6 bases in the middle. CDR3 nucleotides: TGTGCCAGCAGCTTAGTAGTAGCAACTAATGAAAAACTGTTTTTT. The encoded protein is CASSLVVATNEKLFF. The full variable domain, completed using reference TRBV7-2 and TRBJ1-4, is GAGVSQSPSNKVTEKGKDVELRCDPISGHTALYWYRQSLGQGLEFLIYFQGNSAPDKSGLPSDRFSAERTGGSVSTLTIQRTQQEDSAVYLCASSLVVATNEKLFFGSGTQLSVL.

This clonotype was counted between two and nine times. The rearrangement links TRBV19 to TRBJ2-1; TRBD2 matches 8 bases. J was trimmed by 9 bases and V by 5 bases; bases with no gene match: 9. Germline CDR1 is LNHDA and CDR2 is SQIVND (reference sequence). The CDR3 extends over 14 amino acids. Here the CDR3 reads CASSSKREKSEQFF. The CDR3 nucleotides read TGTGCCAGTAGTTCTAAGCGGGAGAAGTCTGAGCAGTTCTTC.

The chain couples TRBV18 to TRBJ2-7; D possibly corresponds to TRBD1 (5 bases). Trimming removed 2 bases from V and 7 bases from J, with 12 bases in between. Germline CDR1 is KGHSH and CDR2 is LQKENI. The length of the CDR3 is 13 residues. DNA of the CDR3: TGTGCCAGCTCACCAGGGGCCTCTGGAGAGCAGTACTTC. Protein: CASSPGASGEQYF.

The chain uses TRBV5-6 and TRBJ1-1, with a possible D match to TRBD1 (5 bases). CDR1 and CDR2 (germline): SGHDT, YYEEEE. This CDR3 is built from 13 residues. V was shortened by 2 bases and J by 6 bases, with 11 bases between the two germline ends. The CDR3 loop is CASSLYWGSEAFF. CDR3 DNA sequence: TGTGCCAGCAGCTTATACTGGGGCTCTGAAGCTTTCTTT.

The chain couples TRBV7-9 to TRBJ2-5; 7 bases align to TRBD1. Per germline, CDR1 SEHNR and CDR2 FQNEAQ (reference sequence). This CDR3 is built from 11 residues. Losses at the gene ends were 11 bases for V and 2 bases for J; bases not matched to a gene: 2. CDR3 loop: CAGQAQETQYF. The CDR3 coding sequence is TGTGCCGGACAGGCACAAGAGACCCAGTACTTC.

On this clonotype itself: This may stem from a read error, because a much larger clone lies one nucleotide away. This chain joins TRBV5-1 and TRBJ2-1; 7 nucleotides line up with TRBD2. This CDR3 contains 14 residues. CDR1 and CDR2 (germline): SGHRS, YFSETQ. Here the CDR3 reads CASCLALGRDEQFF. The CDR3, as DNA: TGCGCCAGCTGCTTGGCCTTAGGGAGGGATGAGCAGTTCTTC.